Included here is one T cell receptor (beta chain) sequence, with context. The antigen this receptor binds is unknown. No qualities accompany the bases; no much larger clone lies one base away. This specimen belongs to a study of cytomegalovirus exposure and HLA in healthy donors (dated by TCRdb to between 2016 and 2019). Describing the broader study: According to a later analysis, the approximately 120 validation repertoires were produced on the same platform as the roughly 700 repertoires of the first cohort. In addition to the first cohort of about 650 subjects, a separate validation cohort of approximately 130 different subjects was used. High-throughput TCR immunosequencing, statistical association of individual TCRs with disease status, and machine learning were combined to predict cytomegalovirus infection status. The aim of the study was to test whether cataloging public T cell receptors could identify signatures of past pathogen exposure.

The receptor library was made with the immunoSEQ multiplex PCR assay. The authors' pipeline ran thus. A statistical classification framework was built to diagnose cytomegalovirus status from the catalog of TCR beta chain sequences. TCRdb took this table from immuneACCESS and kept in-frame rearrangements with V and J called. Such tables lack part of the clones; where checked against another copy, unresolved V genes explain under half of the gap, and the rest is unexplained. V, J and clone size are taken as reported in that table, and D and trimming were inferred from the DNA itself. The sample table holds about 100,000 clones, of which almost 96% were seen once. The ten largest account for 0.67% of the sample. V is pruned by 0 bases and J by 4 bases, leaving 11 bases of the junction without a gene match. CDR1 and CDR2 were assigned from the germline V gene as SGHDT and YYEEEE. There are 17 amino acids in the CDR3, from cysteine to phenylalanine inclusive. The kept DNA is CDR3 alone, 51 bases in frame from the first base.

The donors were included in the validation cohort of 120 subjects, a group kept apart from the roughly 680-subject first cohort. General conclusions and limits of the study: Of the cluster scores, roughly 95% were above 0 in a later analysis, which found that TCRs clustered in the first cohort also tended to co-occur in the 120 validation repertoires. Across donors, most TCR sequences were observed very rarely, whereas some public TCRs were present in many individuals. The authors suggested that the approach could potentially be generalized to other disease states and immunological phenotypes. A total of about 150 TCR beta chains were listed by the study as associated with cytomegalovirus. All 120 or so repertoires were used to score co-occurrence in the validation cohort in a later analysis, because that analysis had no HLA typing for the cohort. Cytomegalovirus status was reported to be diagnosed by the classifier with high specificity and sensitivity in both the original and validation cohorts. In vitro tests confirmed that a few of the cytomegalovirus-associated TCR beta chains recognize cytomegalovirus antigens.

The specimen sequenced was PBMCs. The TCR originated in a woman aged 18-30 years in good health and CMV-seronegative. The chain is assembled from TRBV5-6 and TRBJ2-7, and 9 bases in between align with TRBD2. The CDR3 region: CASSLGRGGRGRYEQYF. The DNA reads TGTGCCAGCAGCTTGGGGCGGGGGGGCCGTGGTCGGTACGAGCAGTACTTC.